The 19 T cell receptor beta chains presented below share a single source sample, sequenced in a study of cytomegalovirus exposure and HLA in healthy donors. A multiplex PCR was run with 60 Vbeta primers and 13 Jbeta primers. Some clones are missing from TCRdb's copy, which holds only in-frame ones; the method was immunoSEQ multiplex PCR. The data hold approximately 140,000 clones, with over 70% observed a single time. Sequencing input: PBMCs. These receptors originate from a woman younger than 35 in good health and CMV-seronegative.

This clone was counted only a few times. This chain uses TRBV7-6 with TRBJ2-2; D gene unclear. The germline V gene encodes CDR1 SGHVS and CDR2 FNYEAQ. V was shortened by 0 bases and J by 0 bases, with 5 bases between the two germline ends. The length of the CDR3 is 15 residues. DNA for the CDR3: TGTGCCAGCAGCTTAGCGCCGGCGAACACCGGGGAGCTGTTTTTT. Translating gives CASSLAPANTGELFF.

The chain recombines TRBV30 with TRBJ2-1; D unclear. CDR1 and CDR2 (germline): GTSNPN, SVGIG (reference sequence). The CDR3 totals 15 residues. V was cut by 0 bases and J by 5 bases, with 14 bases left in between. The CDR3 protein is CAWSVRAYLDNEQFF. CDR3 coding DNA: TGTGCCTGGAGTGTACGCGCCTACCTTGACAATGAGCAGTTCTTC.

As to this clone: Germline is not matched at one junction end, which may reflect a read error. This chain joins TRBV4-1 and TRBJ1-3; D remains ambiguous. Germline CDR1 MGHRA, CDR2 YSYEKL. There are 17 residues in the CDR3. In DNA form, the CDR3 reads TGCGGCAGCAGCCCGAATCCGCTAGGTAGCTCTGGAAACACCATATATTTT. Translated: CGSSPNPLGSSGNTIYF.

The CDR3 sequence is CASSLLPSLAVLYEQYF. DNA of the CDR3: TGTGCCAGCAGCTTATTGCCTAGCCTAGCGGTTCTTTACGAGCAGTACTTC. This chain connects TRBV7-8 to TRBJ2-7; TRBD2 aligns across 7 bases. J lost 4 bases, V lost 2 bases, and 14 bases had no gene match. The CDR3 is 17 residues long. Germline V gene lookup returns CDR1 SGHVS and CDR2 FQNEAQ.

This chain uses TRBV5-1 with TRBJ2-1, with 8 bases identical to TRBD2. This CDR3 is built from 15 residues. Looked up from germline, CDR1 is SGHRS and CDR2 is YFSETQ. V dropped 2 bases and J dropped 8; count of bases not matched to a gene: 9. The CDR3 sequence: CASSFTSGAGDEQFF. The DNA for the CDR3 is TGCGCCAGCAGCTTCACTAGCGGAGCGGGGGATGAGCAGTTCTTC.

The chain carries TRBV2 and TRBJ1-5, with 8 bases identical to TRBD1. V shed 7 bases and J 5 bases; nucleotides not matched to a gene: 10. The CDR3 is 15 residues long. The germline CDR1 and CDR2 sequences are SNHLY and FYNNEI. CDR3 sequence (DNA): TGTGCCAGCAAGGCCAGGGGGCTAGTCGATCAGCCCCAGCATTTT. Its protein product is CASKARGLVDQPQHF.

The chain links TRBV30 to TRBJ2-1; 7 bases are a match to TRBD2. Germline CDR1 GTSNPN, CDR2 SVGIG (reference sequence). The CDR3 extends over 15 amino acids. Losses at the gene ends were 5 bases for V and 3 bases for J; bases not matched to a gene: 10. CDR3 loop: CAWHRAGEFYNEQFF. The CDR3 DNA reads as TGTGCCTGGCATCGGGCGGGAGAGTTCTACAATGAGCAGTTCTTC.

The chain links TRBV11-3 to TRBJ1-3, with D perhaps matching TRBD1 (5 bases). The CDR3 is 15 residues long. Trimming took off 6 bases at V and 0 bases at J, with 12 bases between the two ends. Germline CDR1 and CDR2: SGHNT and YENEEA. The CDR3 bases are TGTGCCAGCAGTGAAGACAGCTACTCTGGAAACACCATATATTTT. Its translation is CASSEDSYSGNTIYF.

The chain joins TRBV7-8 to TRBJ2-1; TRBD2 matches at 9 bases. The CDR3 runs to 15 residues. Germline loops: CDR1 SGHVS, CDR2 FQNEAQ. V gave up 5 bases and J gave up 5 bases; unmatched junction bases: 7. The CDR3 spells CASSRWTSADNEQFF. Here the CDR3 DNA reads TGTGCCAGCAGCCGATGGACTAGCGCTGACAATGAGCAGTTCTTC. The full variable domain, rest sourced from reference TRBV7-8 and TRBJ2-1, is GAGVSQSPRYKVAKRGQDVALRCDPISGHVSLFWYQQALGQGPEFLTYFQNEAQLDKSGLPSDRFFAERPEGSVSTLKIQRTQQEDSAVYLCASSRWTSADNEQFFGPGTRLTVL.

The chain employs TRBV19 and TRBJ1-2, with D hard to call. V was cut by 2 bases and J by 4 bases, with 5 bases left in between. From germline, CDR1 is LNHDA and CDR2 SQIVND (reference sequence). This CDR3 contains 12 residues. CDR3 in DNA: TGTGCCAGTAGTATATCGGGCTATGGCTACACCTTC. This sequence encodes CASSISGYGYTF.

CDR3 amino acids: CASSRSQEYSGNTIYF. CDR3 coding DNA: TGTGCCAGTAGTAGATCCCAGGAATACTCTGGAAACACCATATATTTT. This chain links TRBV19 with TRBJ1-3, with unresolved D. The germline V and J ends were trimmed by 4 bases and 0 bases, with 13 bases remaining between them. Germline V gene data show CDR1 as LNHDA and CDR2 as SQIVND (reference sequence). CDR3 length equals 16 residues.

In the case of this clone: The junction and the germline gene differ at one end; a read error may be behind it. The chain links TRBV30 to TRBJ1-2; 7 bases map to TRBD1. There are 14 residues in the CDR3. Germline V gene sequence: CDR1 GTSNPN, CDR2 SVGIG (reference sequence). CDR3 region: CAWTRETGINGYNF. The CDR3 region has the DNA TGTGCCTGGACCCGGGAGACAGGGATAAATGGCTACAACTTC.

The CDR3: CASSLVGASSYEQYF. CDR3 nucleotides: TGTGCCAGCAGCTTGGTAGGAGCGTCCTCCTACGAGCAGTACTTC. The V gene is TRBV5-6, the J gene TRBJ2-7; the D is unclear. The germline CDR1 and CDR2 sequences are SGHDT and YYEEEE. The CDR3 spans 15 residues. Trimming removed 0 bases at V and 0 bases at J, with 10 bases between. Using reference TRBV5-6 and TRBJ2-7 for the parts outside the CDR3, the full variable domain is DAGVTQSPTHLIKTRGQQVTLRCSPKSGHDTVSWYQQALGQGPQFIFQYYEEEERQRGNFPDRFSGHQFPNYSSELNVNALLLGDSALYLCASSLVGASSYEQYFGPGTRLTVT.

The chain recombines TRBV5-1 with TRBJ1-3; the D gene is possibly TRBD1 (6 bases). This CDR3 is 14 amino acids long. Germline V gene data show CDR1 as SGHRS and CDR2 as YFSETQ. V was clipped by 0 bases and J by 8 bases, with 12 bases between them. In DNA form, the CDR3 reads TGCGCCAGCAGCTTGGGACAGGATGGGGACACCATATATTTT. Its protein product is CASSLGQDGDTIYF.

CDR3 region: CASSLRSSVIYNEQFF. The CDR3 region has the DNA TGTGCCAGCAGCTTGCGGTCTAGCGTAATCTACAATGAGCAGTTCTTC. The rearrangement links TRBV5-6 to TRBJ2-1; the D gene is possibly TRBD2 (6 bases). Germline V gene sequence: CDR1 SGHDT, CDR2 YYEEEE. CDR3 length: 16 amino acids. V lost 1 base to trimming and J lost 3 bases, with 14 bases between them.

V and J are TRBV27 and TRBJ1-2; D is possibly TRBD1 (6 bases). CDR3 length equals 13 residues. V lost 6 bases to trimming and J lost 7 bases, with 15 bases between them. CDR1 and CDR2 from the germline V gene are MNHEY and SMNVEV (reference sequence). This chain's CDR3 is CASSIGQSFGYTF. The CDR3 DNA reads TGTGCCAGCAGCATCGGACAGTCGTTTGGCTACACCTTC.

V gene TRBV19 combines with J gene TRBJ1-1; D is ambiguous. Between the trimmed V and J ends, which lost 5 bases and 1 base, there was a span of 14 bases. Germline-derived CDR1 and CDR2 are LNHDA and SQIVND (reference sequence). CDR3 length: 15 residues. The CDR3: CASSPLTIANTEAFF. As DNA, the CDR3 is TGTGCCAGTAGTCCCCTGACGATAGCGAACACTGAAGCTTTCTTT.

This clone was observed a single time. The J gene is TRBJ2-5, the V gene TRBV7-2; the match to TRBD2 covers 14 bases. CDR3 size: 19 residues. Germline CDR1 reads SGHTA; CDR2 reads FQGNSA. J lost 4 bases, V lost 1 base, and 11 bases had no gene match. For the CDR3, the DNA is TGTGCCAGCAGCTTAGGGCAAGAGGGACTAGCGGGAGTAGGAGAGACCCAGTACTTC. Protein: CASSLGQEGLAGVGETQYF.

This sequence joins TRBV2 and TRBJ1-4, with 10 nucleotides matching TRBD1. The V and J ends lost 5 bases and 7 bases, in that order; junction bases with no gene match: 7. The CDR3 has 15 residues. Germline CDR1 reads SNHLY; CDR2 reads FYNNEI. The CDR3 DNA follows: TGTGCCAGCAGTAACCGGGACAGGGGCCCTGAAAAACTGTTTTTT. This encodes CASSNRDRGPEKLFF.